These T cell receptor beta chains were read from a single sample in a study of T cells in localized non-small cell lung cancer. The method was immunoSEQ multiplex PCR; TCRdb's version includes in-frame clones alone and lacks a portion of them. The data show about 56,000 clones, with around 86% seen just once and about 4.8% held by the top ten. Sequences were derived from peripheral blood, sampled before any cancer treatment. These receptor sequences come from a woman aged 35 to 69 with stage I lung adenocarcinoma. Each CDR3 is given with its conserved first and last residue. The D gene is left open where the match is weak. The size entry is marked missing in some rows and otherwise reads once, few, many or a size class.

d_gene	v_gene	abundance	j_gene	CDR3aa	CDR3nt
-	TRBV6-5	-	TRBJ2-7	CASRPPDRDEQYF	TGTGCCAGCAGACCACCGGACAGAGACGAGCAGTACTTC
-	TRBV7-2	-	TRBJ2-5	CASSLVDSRETQYF	TGTGCCAGCAGCTTAGTGGACTCGAGAGAGACCCAGTACTTC
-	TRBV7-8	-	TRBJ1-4	CASSGIATNEKLFF	TGTGCCAGCAGCGGGATTGCAACTAATGAAAAACTGTTTTTT
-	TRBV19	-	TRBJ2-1	CASSIVLGYEQFF	TGTGCCAGTAGTATAGTTCTGGGGTATGAGCAGTTCTTC
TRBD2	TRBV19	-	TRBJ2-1	CASSIPSGGQFF	TGTGCCAGTAGTATCCCTAGCGGGGGGCAGTTCTTC
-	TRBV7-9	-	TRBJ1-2	CASRPDSNYGYTF	TGTGCCAGCAGGCCGGACAGCAACTATGGCTACACCTTC
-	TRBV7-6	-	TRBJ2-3	CASSLPMDTQYF	TGTGCCAGCAGCTTACCAATGGATACGCAGTATTTT
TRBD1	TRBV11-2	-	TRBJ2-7	CASSLPTGALYEQYF	TGTGCCAGCAGCTTACCGACAGGGGCCCTCTACGAGCAGTACTTC
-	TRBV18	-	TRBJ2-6	CASSPLFGGTTSGANVLTF	TGTGCCAGCTCACCACTATTTGGAGGGACAACCTCTGGGGCCAACGTCCTGACTTTC
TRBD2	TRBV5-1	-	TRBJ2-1	CASSVTSGAYNEQFF	TGCGCCAGCAGCGTGACTAGCGGGGCCTACAATGAGCAGTTCTTC
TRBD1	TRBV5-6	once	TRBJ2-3	CASSSGTGNTDTQYF	TGTGCCAGCAGCTCCGGGACAGGGAATACAGATACGCAGTATTTT
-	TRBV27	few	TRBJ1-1	CASSAQPGVATEAFF	TGTGCCAGTTCAGCGCAGCCAGGGGTCGCCACTGAAGCTTTCTTT
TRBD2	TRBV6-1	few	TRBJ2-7	CASRLAGGPYEQYF	TGTGCCAGCAGACTAGCGGGGGGGCCTTACGAGCAGTACTTC
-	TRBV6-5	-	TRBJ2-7	CASSYSGPADYEQYF	TGTGCCAGCAGTTACTCGGGCCCCGCTGACTACGAGCAGTACTTC
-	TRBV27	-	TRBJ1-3	CASSLSSRSGNTIYF	TGTGCCAGCAGTTTATCTAGCCGCTCTGGAAACACCATATATTTT